These 10 T cell receptor beta chains originate from one sample sequenced in a study of technical replicates of blood from a handful of donors. The data were produced by immunoSEQ multiplex PCR, yet TCRdb's version contains in-frame clones alone and is incomplete. Seen here are 75,000 to 95,000 clones, just over 90% observed once, and the top ten hold approximately 0.27%. Sequenced: T cells isolated from PBMCs. All receptors come from a human donor in good health.

The V call is TRBV6-5, the J call TRBJ2-1; D is unclear. The CDR3 is made up of 14 amino acids. In germline, CDR1 is MNHEY, CDR2 SVGAGI. V was pared by 8 bases and J by 1 base, with 12 bases between. The CDR3: CASWQSDSYNEQFF. The CDR3 DNA is TGTGCCAGCTGGCAGAGCGATTCCTACAATGAGCAGTTCTTC.

This clone has only one observation. The rearrangement uses TRBV10-3 and TRBJ2-3, with TRBD2 identical over 11 bases. J was trimmed by 1 base and V by 4 bases; bases with no gene match: 1. The CDR3 sequence is 15 residues long. From germline, CDR1 is ENHRY and CDR2 SYGVKD. The CDR3 DNA is TGTGCCATCAGTGCGACTAGCGGGGGCACAGATACGCAGTATTTT. Its translation: CAISATSGGTDTQYF.

The V call is TRBV11-2, the J call TRBJ1-1; 8 positions agree with TRBD1. CDR3 length: 12 residues. The V gene end was trimmed by 8 bases and the J gene end by 6 bases; junction bases not matched to a gene: 5. Germline V gives CDR1 SGHAT, CDR2 FQNNGV. CDR3 region: CASQPGGPEAFF. DNA for the CDR3: TGTGCCAGCCAACCAGGGGGCCCTGAAGCTTTCTTT.

The V call is TRBV27, the J call TRBJ1-2; perhaps TRBD1 as D (5 bases). V lost 7 bases and J lost 7, with 22 bases in between. The CDR3 loop spans 15 amino acids. Germline CDR1 MNHEY, CDR2 SMNVEV (reference sequence). The CDR3, as DNA: TGTGCCAGCAAAGTATTGGGGGGGAACGGGTTTGGCTACACCTTC. This translates into CASKVLGGNGFGYTF.

The genes are TRBV11-2 and TRBJ1-3; D unresolved. V was trimmed by 5 bases and J by 0 bases, leaving 5 bases between them. This CDR3 is 13 amino acids long. The V gene's germline CDR1 is SGHAT and CDR2 FQNNGV. CDR3 sequence: CASSGSSGNTIYF. CDR3 nucleotides: TGTGCCAGCAGCGGCAGCTCTGGAAACACCATATATTTT.

The V gene is TRBV5-1, the J gene TRBJ2-2, with D hard to call. Trimming pared 1 base from V and 1 base from J, leaving 8 bases between. The V gene's germline CDR1 is SGHRS and CDR2 YFSETQ. This CDR3 comprises 15 residues. This chain's CDR3 is CASSLRNWNTGELFF. The CDR3 DNA reads as TGCGCCAGCAGCTTGCGCAACTGGAACACCGGGGAGCTGTTTTTT.

This rearrangement joins TRBV6-1 to TRBJ2-7; 8 bases fit TRBD2. Germline CDR1 reads MNHNS; CDR2 reads SASEGT. The length of the CDR3 is 13 residues. After removal of 8 bases from V and 3 bases from J, the junction contained 6 bases not matched to a gene. This CDR3 is CASVSGTLYEQYF. The CDR3 nucleotides are TGTGCCAGCGTTAGCGGGACCCTCTACGAGCAGTACTTC.

This chain connects TRBV27 to TRBJ1-1, with a tentative D call TRBD1 (5 bases). Trimming took 2 bases from V and 6 from J, leaving 7 bases between them. CDR1 and CDR2 (germline): MNHEY, SMNVEV (reference sequence). The CDR3 contains 12 residues. The CDR3 reads CASSLGGAEAFF. The CDR3 DNA follows: TGTGCCAGCAGTTTAGGGGGGGCTGAAGCTTTCTTT.

V and J are TRBV27 and TRBJ1-3; D not certain. The CDR3 totals 15 residues. Trimming removed 4 bases from V and 0 bases from J, with 10 bases in between. Germline V gene sequence: CDR1 MNHEY, CDR2 SMNVEV (reference sequence). The CDR3 reads CASSSRRGSGNTIYF. The CDR3 coding sequence is TGTGCCAGCAGTTCCCGCCGGGGCTCTGGAAACACCATATATTTT.

The chain recombines TRBV5-1 with TRBJ1-1; tentatively, D is TRBD1 (5 bases). Germline loops: CDR1 SGHRS, CDR2 YFSETQ. The CDR3 spans 14 residues. Trimming shortened V by 3 bases and J by 7 bases, and 16 bases separated the two germline ends. Here the CDR3 DNA reads TGCGCCAGCAGCTGGGTCGGGGCGGGAGATGAAGCTTTCTTT. Translated, it gives CASSWVGAGDEAFF.